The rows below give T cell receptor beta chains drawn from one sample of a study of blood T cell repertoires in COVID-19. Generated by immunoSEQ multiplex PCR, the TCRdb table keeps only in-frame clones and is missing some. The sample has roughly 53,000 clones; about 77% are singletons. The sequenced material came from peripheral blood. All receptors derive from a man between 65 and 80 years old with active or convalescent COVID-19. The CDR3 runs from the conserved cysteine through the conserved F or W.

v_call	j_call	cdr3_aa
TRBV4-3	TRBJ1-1	CASSRTERNTEAFF
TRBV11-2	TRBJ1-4	CASSLGQGSEKLFF
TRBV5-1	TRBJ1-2	CASSRTGQGEDGYTF
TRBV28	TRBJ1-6	CASSLSTGNSPLHF
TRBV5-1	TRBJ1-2	CASSLGQDNYGYTF
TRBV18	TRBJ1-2	CASSPQTGTPYGYTF
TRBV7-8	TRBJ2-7	CASTDSTGDDEQYF
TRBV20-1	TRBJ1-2	CSAPSGGGYTF
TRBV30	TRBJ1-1	CAWNRGTEAFF
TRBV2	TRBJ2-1	CASSEGSGGPNEQFF
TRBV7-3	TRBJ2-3	CASSDTGTSGGASTQYF
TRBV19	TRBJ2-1	CASSIRARKRQFF
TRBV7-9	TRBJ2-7	CASSLDTTSFSYEQYF
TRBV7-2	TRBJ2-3	CASSIGTSGGVDTQYF
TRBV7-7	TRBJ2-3	CASSLRLADTQYF
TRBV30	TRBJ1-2	CAWSGGRGINYGYTF
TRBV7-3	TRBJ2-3	CASSSQGGRSTDTQYF
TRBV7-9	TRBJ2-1	CASRISGHNEQFF
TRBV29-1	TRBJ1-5	CSVEESGGNQPQHF
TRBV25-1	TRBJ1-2	CASSENLGVDYGYTF
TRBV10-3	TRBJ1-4	CAISDRGPGQEKLFF
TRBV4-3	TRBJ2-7	CASSQRTGHEEQYF
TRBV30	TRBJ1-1	CAWSPHLGLINTEAFF
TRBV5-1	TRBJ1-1	CASSSPGGYTEAFF
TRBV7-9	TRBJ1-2	CASSSRRSDGYTF
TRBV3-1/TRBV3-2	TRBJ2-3	CASSQGQLAGVGDTQYF
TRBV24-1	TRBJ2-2	CATSEAGANTGELFF
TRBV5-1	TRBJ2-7	CASTPGTASYEQYF
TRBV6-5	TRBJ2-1	CASSYAGLNNEQFF
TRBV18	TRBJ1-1	CASSPWRDEAFF
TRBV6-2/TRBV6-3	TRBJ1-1	CASSLARVNTEAFF
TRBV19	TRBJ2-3	CASSTVRGRADTQYF
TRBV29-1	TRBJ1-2	CSAPDTWLYGYTF
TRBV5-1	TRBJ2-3	CASTPLTGVGDTQYF
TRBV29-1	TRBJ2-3	CSVPTDTQYF
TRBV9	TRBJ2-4	CASSFRGLDIQYF
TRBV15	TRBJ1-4	CATSRQDRVGEKLFF
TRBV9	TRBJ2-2	CASSRTGNTGELFF
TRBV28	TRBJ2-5	CASSFSGLAGAETQYF
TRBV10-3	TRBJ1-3	CASRDRGLGNTIYF
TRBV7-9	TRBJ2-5	CASSPRTGVNLETQYF
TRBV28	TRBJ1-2	CASRDEGQIPYGYTF
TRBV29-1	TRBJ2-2	CSVVDRADTGELFF
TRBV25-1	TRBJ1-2	CASREPGQGHYGYTF
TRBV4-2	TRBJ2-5	CASSQAQQGRETQYF
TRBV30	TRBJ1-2	CAWSLRTGGNYGYTF
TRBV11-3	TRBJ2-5	CASSLGSGQETQYF
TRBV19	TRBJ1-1	CASTTTGGESFF
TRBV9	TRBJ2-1	CASSPSRARNEQFF
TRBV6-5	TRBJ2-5	CASSYSGGSGETQYF
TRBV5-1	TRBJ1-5	CASSTSGLSNQPQHF
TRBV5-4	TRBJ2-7	CASSRDRYEQYF
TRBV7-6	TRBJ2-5	CASSLSETQYF